The 15 T cell receptor beta chains listed next were all sequenced from one sample in a study of Graves' ophthalmopathy and Graves' hyperthyroidism. Researchers took RNA transcripts and amplified TCR beta CDR3 regions from them. Scientists carried out first-round RT-PCR using HTBI primers and then a second-round multiplex PCR. TCRdb re-called the multiplex PCR reads through MiXCR, storing one row per CDR3 protein. The sample yields about 210,000 distinct CDR3 sequences, over 25% seen once. Sample: peripheral blood. These receptor sequences come from a man aged 50-60 years with Graves' ophthalmopathy.

This clonotype was counted many times. The chain links TRBV7-2 to TRBJ2-7; D might be TRBD2 (6 bases). The CDR3 has 15 amino acids. The germline gives CDR1 SGHTA, CDR2 FQGNSA. Trimming cost V 1 base and J 5 bases, with 15 bases left between them. The CDR3 DNA follows: TGTGCCAGCAGCTTAGATTTCGGGAGTCGTAACGAGCAGTACTTC. This gives the protein CASSLDFGSRNEQYF.

This clonotype was picked up a small number of times. The chain is built from TRBV12-3 or TRBV12-4 and TRBJ1-1; D is uncertain. The CDR3 has 15 residues. V lost 3 bases, J lost 1 base, and 12 bases lay in between. The CDR3 bases are TGTGCCAGCAGTTTTTGGAAGACGTCGAACACTGAAGCTTTCTTT. Encoded protein: CASSFWKTSNTEAFF.

Many counts were recorded for this clonotype. The junction shows a germline mismatch at one end, possibly a read error. V is TRBV6-5 and J is TRBJ2-2; D gene ambiguous. CDR3 length: 15 residues. Germline lookup yields CDR1 MNHEY and CDR2 SVGAGI. For the CDR3, the DNA is TGTGCCAGCAGTTATCGTTTGGGAAACACCAGGGAGCTGTTTTTT. As protein: CASSYRLGNTRELFF.

This clonotype occurred many times. The CDR3 DNA is TGTGCCAGCAGCCGTCAGGGGGCCCTGTCCGGGGAGCTGTTTTTT. Amino acids: CASSRQGALSGELFF. The chain links TRBV11-3 to TRBJ2-2; 8 nucleotides agree with TRBD1. V was pared by 5 bases and J by 6 bases, with 8 bases of the junction left unmatched. The CDR3 has 15 residues. Germline lookup yields CDR1 SGHNT and CDR2 YENEEA. Full variable domain (rest looked up from reference TRBV11-3 and TRBJ2-2): EAGVVQSPRYKIIEKKQPVAFWCNPISGHNTLYWYLQNLGQGPELLIRYENEEAVDDSQLPKDRFSAERLKGVDSTLKIQPAELGDSAVYLCASSRQGALSGELFFGEGSRLTVL.

The table lists this clonotype with many counts. The chain uses TRBV6-2 or TRBV6-3 and TRBJ2-7, with D uncertain. V dropped 7 bases and J dropped 0 bases, with 10 bases sitting between them. The V gene's germline CDR1 is MNHEY and CDR2 SVGEGT. This CDR3 is 13 amino acids long. CDR3 protein: CASTETASYEQYF. Written as DNA, the CDR3 is TGTGCCAGCACCGAAACGGCCTCCTACGAGCAGTACTTC.

This clonotype has a count of ten or more. The chain joins TRBV28 to TRBJ2-5, with no clear D. Germline-derived CDR1 and CDR2 are MDHEN and SYDVKM. Between the trimmed V and J ends, which lost 2 bases and 0 bases, there was a span of 16 bases. CDR3 length: 17 amino acids. CDR3 residues: CASSLVFVAGDQETQYF. In DNA form, the CDR3 reads TGTGCCAGCAGTTTAGTATTTGTCGCTGGGGACCAAGAGACCCAGTACTTC.

This clonotype has at least ten counts. One end of the junction fails to match germline, which may point to a read error. The gene calls are TRBV3-1 and TRBJ2-7; TRBD2 aligns across 8 bases. In germline, CDR1 is LGHDT, CDR2 YNNKEL (reference sequence). This CDR3 spans 15 amino acids. Here the CDR3 DNA reads TGTGCCAGCAGCCAAGTAGCGGGAACTTCCTCCGAGCAGTACTTC. It translates to CASSQVAGTSSEQYF.

This clonotype was recorded many times. The rearrangement joins TRBV28 to TRBJ2-6; no clear D. The CDR3 runs 13 residues. V was shortened by 7 bases and J by 3 bases, with 7 bases between the two germline ends. From germline, CDR1 is MDHEN and CDR2 SYDVKM. The CDR3 spells CASTPLGANVLTF. The CDR3 DNA reads TGTGCCAGCACCCCCCTTGGGGCCAACGTCCTGACTTTC.

The sample holds many counts of this clonotype. The chain recombines TRBV29-1 with TRBJ2-5, with D perhaps being TRBD1 or TRBD2 (5 bases each). V shed 5 bases and J shed 4 bases, with 14 bases lying between them. Looked up from germline, CDR1 is SQVTM and CDR2 is ANQGSEA. This CDR3 region has 13 residues. The CDR3 loop reads CSVRGFGGETQYF. As DNA, the CDR3 is TGCAGCGTTCGCGGTTTTGGGGGAGAGACCCAGTACTTC.

This clonotype was seen repeatedly, ten times or more. The V and J genes are TRBV28 and TRBJ2-7, with D perhaps TRBD1 (5 bases). CDR3 length equals 14 residues. CDR1 is MDHEN, CDR2 SYDVKM, per germline. The V end was cut by 9 bases, the J end by 0 bases, with 15 bases between. The CDR3 protein is CASSRAPSSYEQYF. The CDR3 DNA sequence: TGTGCCAGTAGCAGGGCCCCTAGCTCCTACGAGCAGTACTTC. Complete variable domain (other parts from reference TRBV28 and TRBJ2-7): DVKVTQSSRYLVKRTGEKVFLECVQDMDHENMFWYRQDPGLGLRLIYFSYDVKMKEKGDIPEGYSVSREKKERFSLILESASTNQTSMYLCASSRAPSSYEQYFGPGTRLTVT.

This clonotype was picked up many times. The rearrangement links TRBV12-3 or TRBV12-4 to TRBJ1-1; maybe TRBD1 (6 bases). This CDR3 is built from 13 residues. The germline V and J ends were trimmed by 6 bases and 4 bases, with 12 bases remaining between them. CDR3 sequence (DNA): TGTGCCAGCAGCAAAACAGGGAGCACTGAAGCTTTCTTT. The encoded protein is CASSKTGSTEAFF.

This clonotype was recorded at least ten times. This sequence joins TRBV11-2 and TRBJ1-3; no clear D gene. Trimming shortened V by 5 bases and J by 12 bases, and 14 bases separated the two germline ends. The CDR3 covers 12 residues. The V gene's germline CDR1 is SGHAT and CDR2 FQNNGV. For the CDR3, the DNA is TGTGCCAGCAGCGGGATCGGCGTTGGCATATATTTT. Amino acid sequence: CASSGIGVGIYF. Full variable domain (remainder filled in from reference TRBV11-2 and TRBJ1-3): EAGVAQSPRYKIIEKRQSVAFWCNPISGHATLYWYQQILGQGPKLLIQFQNNGVVDDSQLPKDRFSAERLKGVDSTLKIQPAKLEDSAVYLCASSGIGVGIYFGEGSWLTVV.

This chain links TRBV7-9 with TRBJ1-1; D call uncertain. Trimming took 5 bases from V and 6 from J, leaving 16 bases between them. The CDR3 sequence is 14 residues long. Germline lookup yields CDR1 SEHNR and CDR2 FQNEAQ (reference sequence). CDR3 DNA: TGTGCCAGCAGCGCAACCCCGACACCTTCTGAAGCTTTCTTT. Its protein product is CASSATPTPSEAFF.

The V gene is TRBV6-2 or TRBV6-3, the J gene TRBJ2-7, with D possibly TRBD1 on 8 matching bases. The CDR3 consists of 15 residues. The germline V and J ends were trimmed by 7 bases and 0 bases, with 16 bases remaining between them. Germline CDR1 MNHEY, CDR2 SVGEGT. Written as DNA, the CDR3 is TGTGCCAGCACTAAGCGGGACAGGAGCTCCTACGAGCAGTACTTC. It encodes CASTKRDRSSYEQYF.

This chain links TRBV28 with TRBJ2-5, with 7 nucleotides matching TRBD1. Germline trimming cut 4 bases from V and 2 bases from J; bases unmatched to any gene: 7. The CDR3 runs 15 residues. CDR1 and CDR2 (germline): MDHEN, SYDVKM. Here the CDR3 reads CASSSDTGVQETQYF. DNA of the CDR3: TGTGCCAGCAGTTCAGACACAGGGGTACAAGAGACCCAGTACTTC.